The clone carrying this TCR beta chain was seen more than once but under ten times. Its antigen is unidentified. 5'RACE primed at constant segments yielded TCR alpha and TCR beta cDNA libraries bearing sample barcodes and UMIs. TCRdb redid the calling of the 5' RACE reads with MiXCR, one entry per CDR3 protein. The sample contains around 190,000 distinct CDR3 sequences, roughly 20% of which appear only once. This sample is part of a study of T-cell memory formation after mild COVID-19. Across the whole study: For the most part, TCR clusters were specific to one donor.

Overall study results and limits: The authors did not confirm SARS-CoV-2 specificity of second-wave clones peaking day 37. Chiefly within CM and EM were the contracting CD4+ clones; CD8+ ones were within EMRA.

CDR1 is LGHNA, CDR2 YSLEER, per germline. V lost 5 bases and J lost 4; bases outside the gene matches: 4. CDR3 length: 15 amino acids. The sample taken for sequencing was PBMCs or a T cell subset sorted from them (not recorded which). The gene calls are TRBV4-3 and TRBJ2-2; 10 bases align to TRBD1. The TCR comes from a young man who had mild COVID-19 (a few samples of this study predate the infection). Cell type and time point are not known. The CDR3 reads CASSSGQGFTGELFF. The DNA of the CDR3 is TGCGCCAGCAGCTCGGGACAGGGGTTCACCGGGGAGCTGTTTTTT.